A single sample is the source of the 8 T cell receptor beta chains below, sequenced in a study of blood T cell repertoires in COVID-19. Clones were sequenced by immunoSEQ multiplex PCR, and TCRdb holds only the in-frame ones, with some missing. The sample has about 140,000 clones, 81% seen once. Sequencing used peripheral blood. These receptors originate from a woman aged 60-75 years with active or convalescent COVID-19.

The chain links TRBV10-3 to TRBJ1-6, with D unclear. The CDR3 runs 12 residues. Germline V CDR1 and CDR2: ENHRY, SYGVKD. Trimming stripped 10 bases from V and 8 bases from J, with 12 bases between. CDR3 protein: CATQGRDSPLHF. The CDR3 bases are TGTGCCACTCAAGGGAGAGATTCACCCCTCCACTTT.

The chain recombines TRBV6-2 or TRBV6-3 with TRBJ1-4; D not resolved. Germline V lookup: CDR1 MNHEY, CDR2 SVGEGT. The ends were cut back, 2 bases at V and 7 bases at J, with 8 bases in the middle. The CDR3 is 13 residues long. The DNA of the CDR3 is TGTGCCAGCAGTTACAGTCAGCGTGAAAAACTGTTTTTT. Translated, it gives CASSYSQREKLFF.

The V gene is TRBV5-5, the J gene TRBJ1-4, with 10 bases fitting TRBD1. V was pared by 2 bases and J by 6 bases, with 4 bases of the junction left unmatched. The CDR3 loop spans 15 amino acids. Germline-derived CDR1 and CDR2 are SGHKS and YYEKEE (reference sequence). The CDR3 DNA follows: TGTGCCAGCAGCTTCAGACAGGGGGCGGATGAAAAACTGTTTTTT. It codes for CASSFRQGADEKLFF.

V and J are TRBV19 and TRBJ2-1, with D possibly TRBD1 on 6 matching bases. The germline CDR1 and CDR2 sequences are LNHDA and SQIVND (reference sequence). The CDR3 extends over 14 amino acids. V lost 6 bases and J 2 bases, leaving 11 bases between the germline ends. The CDR3 reads CASRFGQPYNEQFF. In DNA, the CDR3 is TGTGCCAGTAGATTTGGACAGCCCTACAATGAGCAGTTCTTC.

The chain employs TRBV5-1 and TRBJ1-3, with D maybe TRBD1 (6 bases). Trimming pared 2 bases from V and 4 bases from J, leaving 10 bases between. Germline V gene sequence: CDR1 SGHRS, CDR2 YFSETQ. This CDR3 region has 14 residues. CDR3 sequence (DNA): TGCGCCAGCAGCTTTGGGGGCGGCGGAAACACCATATATTTT. Its translation: CASSFGGGGNTIYF.

The gene calls are TRBV28 and TRBJ2-3; tentatively, D is TRBD1 (5 bases). In germline, CDR1 is MDHEN, CDR2 SYDVKM. The CDR3 extends over 16 amino acids. V was pared by 0 bases and J by 0 bases, with 10 bases between. This chain's CDR3 is CASSLWEGASTDTQYF. CDR3 bases: TGTGCCAGCAGTTTATGGGAAGGGGCAAGCACAGATACGCAGTATTTT.

The chain combines TRBV2 with TRBJ1-5; D uncertain. Germline CDR1 and CDR2: SNHLY and FYNNEI. V lost 1 base, J lost 8 bases, and 9 bases lay in between. This CDR3 is built from 13 residues. CDR3 in DNA: TGTGCCAGCAGTGAAGGCCCCTTAGAGCCCCAGCATTTT. The encoded protein is CASSEGPLEPQHF.

The rearrangement links TRBV29-1 to TRBJ2-1; TRBD2 matches at 10 bases. The CDR3 runs 14 residues. Per the germline V gene, CDR1 is SQVTM and CDR2 is ANQGSEA. V lost 7 bases to trimming and J lost 10 bases; unmatched junction nucleotides: 13. This chain's CDR3 is CSARLAGDVREQFF. The DNA for the CDR3 is TGCAGCGCAAGACTAGCGGGTGACGTTAGAGAGCAGTTCTTC.